This TCR beta chain emerged from a study of cytomegalovirus exposure and HLA in healthy donors. Whole-study results and caveats: Some TCR beta chains (around 180 of them) were listed as cytomegalovirus-associated. TCR sequences were mostly rare, though some public TCRs occurred in many donors. Reports credit the classifier with highly specific, highly sensitive diagnosis of cytomegalovirus status.

Produced via immunoSEQ multiplex PCR; TCRdb's table is partial and in-frame only. The sample consists of 200,000 to 250,000 clones, roughly 88% of them appearing once. Trimming left V 2 bases short and J 1 base short, with 14 bases between. The length of the CDR3 is 16 residues. Germline V gives CDR1 MGHRA, CDR2 YSYEKL. In regard to this clone: What it binds is unknown.

The chain links TRBV4-1 to TRBJ1-1; no clear D. The TCR was taken from a woman aged 25 to 39 in good health and CMV-seropositive. Sequencing was performed on PBMCs. This CDR3 reads CASSQKDTPQNTEAFF. Written as DNA, the CDR3 is TGCGCCAGCAGCCAAAAAGATACCCCCCAGAACACTGAAGCTTTCTTT.